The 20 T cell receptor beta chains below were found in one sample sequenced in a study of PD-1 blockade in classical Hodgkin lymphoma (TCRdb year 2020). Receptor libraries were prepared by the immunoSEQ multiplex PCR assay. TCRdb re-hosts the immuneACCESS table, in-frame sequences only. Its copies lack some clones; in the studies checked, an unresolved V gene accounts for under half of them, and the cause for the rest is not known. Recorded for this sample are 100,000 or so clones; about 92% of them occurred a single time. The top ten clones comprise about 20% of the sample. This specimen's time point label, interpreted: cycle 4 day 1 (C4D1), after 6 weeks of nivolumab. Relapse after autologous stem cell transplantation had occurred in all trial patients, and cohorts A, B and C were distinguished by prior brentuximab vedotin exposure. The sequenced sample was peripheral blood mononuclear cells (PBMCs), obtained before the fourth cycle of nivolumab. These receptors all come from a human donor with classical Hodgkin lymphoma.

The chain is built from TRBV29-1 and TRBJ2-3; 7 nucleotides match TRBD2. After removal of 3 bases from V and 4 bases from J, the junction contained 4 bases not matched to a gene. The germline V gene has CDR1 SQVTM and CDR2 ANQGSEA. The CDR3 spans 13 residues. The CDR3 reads CSVDGRFPDTQYF. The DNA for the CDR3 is TGCAGCGTTGACGGGAGGTTCCCAGATACGCAGTATTTT.

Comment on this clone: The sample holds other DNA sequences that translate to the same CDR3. CDR3 region: CASSYSNRAGTEAFF. CDR3 in DNA: TGTGCCAGCAGTTACTCGAACAGGGCAGGCACTGAAGCTTTCTTT. This chain links TRBV6-5 with TRBJ1-1; D is perhaps TRBD1 (6 bases). The V gene lost 0 bases and the J gene lost 4 bases, with 12 bases spanning the gap. The CDR3 is made up of 15 amino acids. The germline V gene has CDR1 MNHEY and CDR2 SVGAGI.

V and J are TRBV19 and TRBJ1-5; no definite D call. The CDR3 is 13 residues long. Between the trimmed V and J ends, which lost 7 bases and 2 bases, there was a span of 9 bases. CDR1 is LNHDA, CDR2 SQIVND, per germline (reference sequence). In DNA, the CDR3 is TGTGCCAGTAATGGGCCCGGCAATCAGCCCCAGCATTTT. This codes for CASNGPGNQPQHF. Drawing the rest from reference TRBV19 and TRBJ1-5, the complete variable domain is DGGITQSPKYLFRKEGQNVTLSCEQNLNHDAMYWYRQDPGQGLRLIYYSQIVNDFQKGDIAEGYSVSREKKESFPLTVTSAQKNPTAFYLCASNGPGNQPQHFGDGTRLSIL.

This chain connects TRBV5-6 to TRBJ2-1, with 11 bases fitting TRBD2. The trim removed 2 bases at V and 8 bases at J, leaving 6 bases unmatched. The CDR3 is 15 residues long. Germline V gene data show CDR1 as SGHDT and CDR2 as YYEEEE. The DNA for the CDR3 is TGTGCCAGCAGCTTTAGCGGGAGGGGAATTGATGAGCAGTTCTTC. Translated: CASSFSGRGIDEQFF.

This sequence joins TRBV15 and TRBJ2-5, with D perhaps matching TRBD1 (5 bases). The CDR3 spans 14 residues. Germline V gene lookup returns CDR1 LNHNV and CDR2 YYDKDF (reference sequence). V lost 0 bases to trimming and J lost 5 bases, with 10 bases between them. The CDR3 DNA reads TGTGCCACCAGCAGAGATCCAGGGCCGGAGACCCAGTACTTC. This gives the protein CATSRDPGPETQYF.

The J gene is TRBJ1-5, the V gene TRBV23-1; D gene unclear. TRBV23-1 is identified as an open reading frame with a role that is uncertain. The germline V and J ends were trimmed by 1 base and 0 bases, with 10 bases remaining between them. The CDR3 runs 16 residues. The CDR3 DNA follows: TGCGCCAGCAGTCAATGTGGACGGTATAGCAATCAGCCCCAGCATTTT. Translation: CASSQCGRYSNQPQHF.

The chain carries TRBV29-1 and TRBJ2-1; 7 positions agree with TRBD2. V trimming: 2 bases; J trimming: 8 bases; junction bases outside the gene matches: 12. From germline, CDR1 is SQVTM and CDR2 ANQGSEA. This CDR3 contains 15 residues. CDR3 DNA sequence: TGCAGCGTTGAACGAGGGAGGGCCGGGTCTGATGAGCAGTTCTTC. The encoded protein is CSVERGRAGSDEQFF.

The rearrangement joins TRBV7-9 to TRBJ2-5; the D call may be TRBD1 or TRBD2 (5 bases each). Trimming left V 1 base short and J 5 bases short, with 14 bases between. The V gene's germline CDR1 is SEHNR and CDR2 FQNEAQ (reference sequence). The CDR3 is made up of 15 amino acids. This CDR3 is CASSLEVGRDETQYF. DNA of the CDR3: TGTGCCAGCAGCTTAGAGGTCGGCAGGGACGAGACCCAGTACTTC.

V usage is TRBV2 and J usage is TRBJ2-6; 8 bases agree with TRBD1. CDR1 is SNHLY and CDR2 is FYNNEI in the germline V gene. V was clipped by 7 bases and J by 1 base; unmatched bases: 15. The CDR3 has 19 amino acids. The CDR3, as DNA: TGTGCCAGCAACAAACCGGGACAGGAATTTAAGTCTGGGGCCAACGTCCTGACTTTC. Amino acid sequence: CASNKPGQEFKSGANVLTF.

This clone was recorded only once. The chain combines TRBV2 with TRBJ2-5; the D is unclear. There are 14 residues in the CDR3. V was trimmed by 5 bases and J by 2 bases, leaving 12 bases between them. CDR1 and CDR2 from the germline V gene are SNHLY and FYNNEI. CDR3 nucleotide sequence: TGTGCCAGCAGTAGCCGGGTCGGTCAAGAGACCCAGTACTTC. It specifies CASSSRVGQETQYF.

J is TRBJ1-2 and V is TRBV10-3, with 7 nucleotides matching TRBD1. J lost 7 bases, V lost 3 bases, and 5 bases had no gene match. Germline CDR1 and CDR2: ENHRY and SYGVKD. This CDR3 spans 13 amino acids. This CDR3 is CAISDTGDGGYTF. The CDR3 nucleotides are TGTGCCATCAGTGACACAGGGGATGGTGGCTACACCTTC.

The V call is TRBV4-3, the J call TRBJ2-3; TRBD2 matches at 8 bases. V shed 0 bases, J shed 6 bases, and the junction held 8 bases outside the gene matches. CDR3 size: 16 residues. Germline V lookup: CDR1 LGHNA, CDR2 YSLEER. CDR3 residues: CASSQDGREGYDTQYF. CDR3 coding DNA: TGCGCCAGCAGCCAAGATGGTCGGGAGGGCTACGATACGCAGTATTTT.

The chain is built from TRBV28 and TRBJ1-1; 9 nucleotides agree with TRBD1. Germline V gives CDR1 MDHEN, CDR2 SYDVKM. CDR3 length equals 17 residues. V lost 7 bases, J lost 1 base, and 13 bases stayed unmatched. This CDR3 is CASNPFQGQGWNTEAFF. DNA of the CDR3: TGTGCCAGCAACCCCTTCCAGGGACAGGGATGGAACACTGAAGCTTTCTTT.

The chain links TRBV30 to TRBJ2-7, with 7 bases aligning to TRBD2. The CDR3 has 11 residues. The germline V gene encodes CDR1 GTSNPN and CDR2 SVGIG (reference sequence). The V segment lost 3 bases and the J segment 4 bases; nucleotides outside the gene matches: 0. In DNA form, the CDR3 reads TGTGCCTGGAGGCGGGAGTACGAGCAGTACTTC. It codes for CAWRREYEQYF. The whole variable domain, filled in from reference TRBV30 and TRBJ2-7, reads SQTIHQWPATLVQPVGSPLSLECTVEGTSNPNLYWYRQAAGRGLQLLFYSVGIGQISSEVPQNLSASRPQDRQFILSSKKLLLSDSGFYLCAWRREYEQYFGPGTRLTVT.

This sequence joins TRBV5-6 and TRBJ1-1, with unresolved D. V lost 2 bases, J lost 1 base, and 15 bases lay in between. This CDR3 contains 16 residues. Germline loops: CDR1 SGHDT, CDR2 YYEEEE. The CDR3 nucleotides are TGTGCCAGCAGCTTCTCCCCGGGCGGACCGAACACTGAAGCTTTCTTT. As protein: CASSFSPGGPNTEAFF.

Written as DNA, the CDR3 is TGCGCCAGCGCCGGTGTTAATGAAAAACTGTTTTTT. Protein sequence: CASAGVNEKLFF. This rearrangement joins TRBV10-2 to TRBJ1-4; D gene unclear. Germline-derived CDR1 and CDR2 are WSHSY and SAAADI. The CDR3 has 12 residues. The V end was cut by 8 bases, the J end by 4 bases, with 8 bases between.

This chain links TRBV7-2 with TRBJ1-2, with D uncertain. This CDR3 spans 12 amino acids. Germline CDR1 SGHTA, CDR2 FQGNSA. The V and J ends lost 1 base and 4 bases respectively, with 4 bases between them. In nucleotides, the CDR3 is TGTGCCAGCAGCTTAGAAATCTATGGCTACACCTTC. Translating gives CASSLEIYGYTF.

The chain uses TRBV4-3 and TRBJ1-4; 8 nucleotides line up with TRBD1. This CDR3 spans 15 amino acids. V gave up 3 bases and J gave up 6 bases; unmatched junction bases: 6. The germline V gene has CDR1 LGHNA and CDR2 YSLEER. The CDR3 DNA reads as TGCGCCAGCAGCCACGACAGGGGTGGTGATGAAAAACTGTTTTTT. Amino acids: CASSHDRGGDEKLFF.

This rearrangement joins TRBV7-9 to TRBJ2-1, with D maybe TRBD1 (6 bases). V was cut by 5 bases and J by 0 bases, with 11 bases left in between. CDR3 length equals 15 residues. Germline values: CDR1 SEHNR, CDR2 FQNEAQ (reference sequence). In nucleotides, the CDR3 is TGTGCCAGCAGCCCCAGGGGCCGCTCCTACAATGAGCAGTTCTTC. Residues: CASSPRGRSYNEQFF.

The CDR3 nucleotides are TGTGCCAGCAGGGGACAGGGAAACACCATATATTTT. It is translated as CASRGQGNTIYF. The J gene is TRBJ1-3, the V gene TRBV5-6; 7 nucleotides align to TRBD1. Trimming took 5 bases from V and 4 from J; bases not matched to a gene: 0. Germline V gives CDR1 SGHDT, CDR2 YYEEEE. This CDR3 is 12 amino acids long.